The text below deals with one TCR beta chain. Its antigen is still unknown. No quality values exist for individual bases; no much larger clone is one base distant. The CDR3 measures 12 amino acids from cysteine to phenylalanine. Kept here is only the CDR3 DNA, which spans 36 bases and is read in frame from base 1. Relative to germline, V is 3 bases shorter and J is 5 bases shorter, with 6 bases between their ends. In the germline V gene, CDR1 corresponds to SGDLS and CDR2 to YYNGEE. The data derive from a study of CD8+CD57+ T cells in acquired aplastic anemia (dated by TCRdb to the late 2010s). Background for the entire study: On average, sorted CD4+ and CD8+ cells yielded about 3 ug of extracted DNA, with a range of about 0.19 to 30 ug. CD8+CD57+ expansion was defined as frequency above the mean frequency observed in healthy subjects. General study outcomes and caveats: Roughly 30 CD8+ CDR3 sequences were found to be shared between patients and controls, but these sequences appeared to be highly expressed in patients and within the immunodominant clones of the patients. No significant difference in CD8+ Simpson's diversity was found between patients and healthy controls (P=0.060).

Expansion of CD8+CD57+ cells had been shown by flow cytometry in the patients chosen for sequencing. Severe acquired aplastic anemia was diagnosed in all patients according to International Study of Aplastic Anemia and Agranulocytosis and Camitta criteria. At the time blood was sampled, none of the patients had received any therapy. In this study, sorted CD4+ and CD8+ T cells from the blood of healthy subjects and of severe aplastic anemia patients had their TCR repertoires deep-sequenced. In the USA, patient enrollment took place under clinicaltrials.gov protocols 00001620, 01623167, 00001397, 00071045, 00081523 and 00961064. Ficoll-Paque density gradient centrifugation was used to isolate peripheral blood mononuclear cells. Before DNA extraction, CD4+ and CD8+ T cells were sorted with FACS or magnetic beads. Genomic DNA served as template for TCR beta VDJ combination and CDR3 sequence profiling. An Illumina HiSeq 2000 was used for TCR repertoire sequencing. The authors' pipeline ran thus. Repertoire assessment relied on Simpson's diversity index, CDR3 size and DJ length profiles, and TRBV/TRBJ rearrangement plots. The most abundant DNA sequence in the deep sequencing data was defined as the immunodominant clone. CDR3 amino acid sequences were checked for sharing across subjects and were also compared against the VDJdb database and published repertoires. Using fastp trimming at Q25 and MiXCR clonotype assembly, TCRdb reanalyzed the public sequencing data and kept in-frame beta chains. Rows are unified per CDR3 protein, each entry keeping the most common DNA and genes. V and J calls and clone size were set by TCRdb, not the authors. Present in this sample are roughly 280,000 distinct CDR3 sequences, roughly 61% of which were seen just once. Jointly, the top ten make up 1% to 1.5% of the sample.

Sequenced: sorted CD4+, CD8+, or CD8+CD57+ T cells (not recorded which) from PBMCs. The chain joins TRBV9 to TRBJ2-1, with the D gene too uncertain to name. This clonotype was obtained from a human donor with aplastic anemia. In nucleotide form, the sequence is TGTGCCAGCAGCGAGGTCAACAATGAGCAGTTCTTC. Translated, this is CASSEVNNEQFF.